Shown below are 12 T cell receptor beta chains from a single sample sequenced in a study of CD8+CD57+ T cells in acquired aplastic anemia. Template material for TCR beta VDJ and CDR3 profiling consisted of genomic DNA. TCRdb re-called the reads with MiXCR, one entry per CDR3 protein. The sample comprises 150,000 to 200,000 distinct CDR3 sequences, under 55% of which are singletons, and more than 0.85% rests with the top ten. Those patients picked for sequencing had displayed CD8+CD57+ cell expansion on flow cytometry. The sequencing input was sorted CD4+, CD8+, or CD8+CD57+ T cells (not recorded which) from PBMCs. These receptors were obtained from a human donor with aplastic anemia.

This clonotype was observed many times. The CDR3 DNA is TGTGCCAGCAGCGTAGCGCACGGGGGATCATATGGCTACACCTTC. Residues: CASSVAHGGSYGYTF. The V gene is TRBV9, the J gene TRBJ1-2; possible D gene TRBD1, 5 bases. CDR1 is SGDLS, CDR2 YYNGEE, per germline. The CDR3 loop spans 15 amino acids. Deletions cut 0 bases from V and 5 bases from J, with 14 bases between.

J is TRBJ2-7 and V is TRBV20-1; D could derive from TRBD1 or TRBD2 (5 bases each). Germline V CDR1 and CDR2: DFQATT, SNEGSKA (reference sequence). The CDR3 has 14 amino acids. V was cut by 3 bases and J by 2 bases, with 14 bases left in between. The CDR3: CSASSRDRTYEQYF. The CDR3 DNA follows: TGCAGTGCTAGCTCACGGGACCGAACCTACGAGCAGTACTTC.

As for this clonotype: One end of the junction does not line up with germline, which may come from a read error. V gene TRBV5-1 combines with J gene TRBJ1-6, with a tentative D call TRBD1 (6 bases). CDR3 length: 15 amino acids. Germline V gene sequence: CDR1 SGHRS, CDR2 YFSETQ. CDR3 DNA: TGCGCCAGCAGCTCCGGACAGTTTCAAAATTCACCCATCCACTTT. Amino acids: CASSSGQFQNSPIHF.

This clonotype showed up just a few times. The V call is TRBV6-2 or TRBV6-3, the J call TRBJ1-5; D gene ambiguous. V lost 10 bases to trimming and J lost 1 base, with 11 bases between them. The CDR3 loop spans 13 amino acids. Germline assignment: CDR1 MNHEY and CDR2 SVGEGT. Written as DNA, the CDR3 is TGTGCCACATGGACCTCGAGCAATCAGCCCCAGCATTTT. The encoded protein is CATWTSSNQPQHF.

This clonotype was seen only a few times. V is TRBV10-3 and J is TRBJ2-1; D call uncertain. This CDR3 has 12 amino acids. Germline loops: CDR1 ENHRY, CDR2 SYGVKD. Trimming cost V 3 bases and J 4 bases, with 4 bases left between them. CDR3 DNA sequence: TGTGCCATCAGTGATTCGTACAATGAGCAGTTCTTC. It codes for CAISDSYNEQFF.

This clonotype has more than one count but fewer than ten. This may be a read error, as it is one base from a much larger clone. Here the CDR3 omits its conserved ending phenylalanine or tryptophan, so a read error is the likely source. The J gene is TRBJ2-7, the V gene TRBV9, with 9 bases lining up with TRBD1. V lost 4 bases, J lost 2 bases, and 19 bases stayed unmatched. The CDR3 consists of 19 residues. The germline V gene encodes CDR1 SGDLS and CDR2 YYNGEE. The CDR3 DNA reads TGTGCCAGCAGCCCCACGAGCGGACAGGGGTTGGTAGGGACCTACGAGCAGTACTCC. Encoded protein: CASSPTSGQGLVGTYEQYS.

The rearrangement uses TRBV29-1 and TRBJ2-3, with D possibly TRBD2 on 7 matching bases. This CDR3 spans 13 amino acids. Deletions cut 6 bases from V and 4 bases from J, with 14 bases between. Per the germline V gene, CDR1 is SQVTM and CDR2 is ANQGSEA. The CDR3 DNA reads TGCAGCGTCGATAGGGGGGGTCCAGATACGCAGTATTTT. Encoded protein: CSVDRGGPDTQYF.

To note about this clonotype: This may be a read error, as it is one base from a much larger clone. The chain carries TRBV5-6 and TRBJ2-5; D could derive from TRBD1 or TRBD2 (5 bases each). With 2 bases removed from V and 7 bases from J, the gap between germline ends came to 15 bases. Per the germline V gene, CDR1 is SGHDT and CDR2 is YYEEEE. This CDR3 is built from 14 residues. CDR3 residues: CASSFSGTKGTQYF. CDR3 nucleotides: TGTGCCAGCAGCTTCTCCGGGACGAAAGGGACCCAGTACTTC.

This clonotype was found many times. The CDR3 loop is CSARALGDNEQFF. Here the CDR3 DNA reads TGCAGTGCTAGAGCCCTCGGAGACAATGAGCAGTTCTTC. The chain links TRBV20-1 to TRBJ2-1; D not certain. The V end was cut by 1 base, the J end by 5 bases, with 9 bases between. Per the germline V gene, CDR1 is DFQATT and CDR2 is SNEGSKA (reference sequence). This CDR3 is 13 amino acids long.

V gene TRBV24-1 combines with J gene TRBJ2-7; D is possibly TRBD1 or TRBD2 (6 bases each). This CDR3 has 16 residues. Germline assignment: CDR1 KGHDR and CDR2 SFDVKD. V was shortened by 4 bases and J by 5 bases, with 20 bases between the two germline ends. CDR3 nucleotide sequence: TGTGCCACCAGTGACTCAAAACGGGGGCAGGGCAACGAGCAGTACTTC. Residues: CATSDSKRGQGNEQYF.

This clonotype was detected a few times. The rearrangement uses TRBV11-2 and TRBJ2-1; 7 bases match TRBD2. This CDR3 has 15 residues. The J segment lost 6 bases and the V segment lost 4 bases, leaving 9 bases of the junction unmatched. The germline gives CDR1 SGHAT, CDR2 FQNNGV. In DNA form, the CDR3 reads TGTGCCAGCAGCTCTAGTCCGGGAGGAGTCAATGAGCAGTTCTTC. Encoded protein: CASSSSPGGVNEQFF.

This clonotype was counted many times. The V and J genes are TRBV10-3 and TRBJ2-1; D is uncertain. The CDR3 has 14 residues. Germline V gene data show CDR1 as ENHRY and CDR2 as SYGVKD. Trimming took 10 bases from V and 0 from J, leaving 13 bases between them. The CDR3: CATQIGDSYNEQFF. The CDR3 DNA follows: TGTGCCACCCAAATAGGAGACTCCTACAATGAGCAGTTCTTC.